One and the same sample provided the 12 T cell receptor beta chains below, sequenced in a study of blood T cell repertoires in COVID-19. Clones were sequenced by immunoSEQ multiplex PCR, and TCRdb holds only the in-frame ones, with some missing. The table has approximately 72,000 clones, about nine tenths seen once. The sample was peripheral blood. The source is a man aged 60-69 years with acute or convalescent COVID-19.

V is TRBV5-1 and J is TRBJ2-3, with a tentative D call TRBD2 (6 bases). The germline V and J ends were trimmed by 4 bases and 1 base, with 10 bases remaining between them. The germline CDR1 and CDR2 sequences are SGHRS and YFSETQ. This CDR3 has 14 residues. The CDR3 DNA reads TGCGCCAGCAGCGCGGGGTTGGGCACAGATACGCAGTATTTT. Residues: CASSAGLGTDTQYF.

The chain employs TRBV4-2 and TRBJ2-1; TRBD2 matches at 10 bases. The V gene's germline CDR1 is LGHNA and CDR2 YNFKEQ. CDR3 length: 16 amino acids. V shed 7 bases and J 7 bases; nucleotides not matched to a gene: 13. DNA for the CDR3: TGTGCCAGCAACCCTGTTAGCGGGGGGCCCCAGAATGAGCAGTTCTTC. Protein sequence: CASNPVSGGPQNEQFF.

For this clone: Other nucleotide sequences from this sample produce the same CDR3. In nucleotides, the CDR3 is TGCGCCAGCAGCTTGGGTCAGGGCTACTCCTACGAGCAGTACTTC. It encodes CASSLGQGYSYEQYF. The J gene is TRBJ2-7, the V gene TRBV5-1, with D perhaps matching TRBD1 (5 bases). The CDR3 contains 15 residues. From germline, CDR1 is SGHRS and CDR2 YFSETQ. The V gene lost 0 bases and the J gene lost 0 bases, with 10 bases spanning the gap. The full variable domain, with the rest looked up from reference TRBV5-1 and TRBJ2-7, is KAGVTQTPRYLIKTRGQQVTLSCSPISGHRSVSWYQQTPGQGLQFLFEYFSETQRNKGNFPGRFSGRQFSNSRSEMNVSTLELGDSALYLCASSLGQGYSYEQYFGPGTRLTVT.

The chain employs TRBV13 and TRBJ1-2, with D possibly being TRBD1 (5 bases). The V and J ends lost 1 base and 4 bases respectively, with 13 bases between them. The CDR3 totals 15 residues. Per the germline V gene, CDR1 is PRHDT and CDR2 is FYEKMQ (reference sequence). CDR3 protein: CASSLAAGRVYGYTF. DNA of the CDR3: TGTGCCAGCAGCTTAGCTGCGGGACGGGTCTATGGCTACACCTTC.

This clone was observed once. The J gene is TRBJ1-2, the V gene TRBV4-1; 9 bases fit TRBD1. J lost 8 bases, V lost 0 bases, and 13 bases had no gene match. Per germline, CDR1 MGHRA and CDR2 YSYEKL. CDR3 length: 17 amino acids. The CDR3 loop is CASSQEHGQGTGGGYTF. The DNA for the CDR3 is TGCGCCAGCAGCCAAGAACACGGACAGGGGACGGGGGGAGGCTACACCTTC.

The chain couples TRBV19 to TRBJ2-2; TRBD2 is a possible D gene (6 bases). Per the germline V gene, CDR1 is LNHDA and CDR2 is SQIVND (reference sequence). V was shortened by 3 bases and J by 4 bases, with 9 bases between the two germline ends. The CDR3 extends over 14 amino acids. The CDR3 region has the DNA TGTGCCAGTAGTATTGGGGGGAGCACCGGGGAGCTGTTTTTT. It is translated as CASSIGGSTGELFF.

This sequence joins TRBV20-1 and TRBJ2-2; D not resolved. The CDR3 is 14 residues long. Germline V CDR1 and CDR2: DFQATT, SNEGSKA (reference sequence). The V and J ends lost 3 bases and 4 bases respectively, with 12 bases between them. The DNA of the CDR3 is TGCAGTGCTAGTCCCCTAGTCCGCACCGGGGAGCTGTTTTTT. It codes for CSASPLVRTGELFF.

J is TRBJ1-1 and V is TRBV27, with D maybe TRBD1 (6 bases). V lost 5 bases, J lost 0 bases, and 13 bases lay in between. CDR3 length: 15 amino acids. Germline lookup yields CDR1 MNHEY and CDR2 SMNVEV (reference sequence). CDR3 DNA: TGTGCCAGCAGTCCGTGGGGGCGGGTGAACACTGAAGCTTTCTTT. It is translated as CASSPWGRVNTEAFF.

This chain joins TRBV5-4 and TRBJ1-2; tentatively, D is TRBD1 (5 bases). This CDR3 contains 15 residues. V lost 4 bases, J lost 0 bases, and 13 bases lay in between. Looked up from germline, CDR1 is SGHNT and CDR2 is YYREEE (reference sequence). The CDR3 region is CASSKTVNTNYGYTF. The DNA for the CDR3 is TGTGCCAGCAGCAAGACAGTTAATACTAACTATGGCTACACCTTC. The full variable domain, completed using reference TRBV5-4 and TRBJ1-2, is ETGVTQSPTHLIKTRGQQVTLRCSSQSGHNTVSWYQQALGQGPQFIFQYYREEENGRGNFPPRFSGLQFPNYSSELNVNALELDDSALYLCASSKTVNTNYGYTFGSGTRLTVV.

V usage is TRBV27 and J usage is TRBJ2-3; possibly TRBD1 for D (5 bases). The CDR3 runs to 13 residues. Deletions cut 7 bases from V and 2 bases from J, with 10 bases between. CDR1 and CDR2 from the germline V gene are MNHEY and SMNVEV (reference sequence). For the CDR3, the DNA is TGTGCCAGCAAAAGGGGCGACACAGATACGCAGTATTTT. Residues: CASKRGDTDTQYF.

This chain uses TRBV6-1 with TRBJ1-4; the match to TRBD1 covers 9 bases. Germline V gene sequence: CDR1 MNHNS, CDR2 SASEGT. The junction had 12 bases not matched to a gene; V was cut back by 4 bases and J by 0 bases. The length of the CDR3 is 19 residues. The CDR3 bases are TGTGCCAGCAGTGTCGCCGCCGGGACAGGGAGTGCAACTAATGAAAAACTGTTTTTT. Encoded protein: CASSVAAGTGSATNEKLFF.

This clone was found once. The rearrangement uses TRBV2 and TRBJ2-2; D is unclear. Germline V gene data show CDR1 as SNHLY and CDR2 as FYNNEI. CDR3 length: 11 amino acids. V lost 10 bases and J 7 bases, leaving 10 bases between the germline ends. The CDR3 DNA is TGTGCCACGGGTTCAATCGGGGAGCTGTTTTTT. Encoded protein: CATGSIGELFF. Using reference TRBV2 and TRBJ2-2 for the parts outside the CDR3, the full variable domain is EPEVTQTPSHQVTQMGQEVILRCVPISNHLYFYWYRQILGQKVEFLVSFYNNEISEKSEIFDDQFSVERPDGSNFTLKIRSTKLEDSAMYFCATGSIGELFFGEGSRLTVL.